This TCR beta chain stems from a study of beta chain features in type 1 diabetes. The entirety of the isolated RNA underwent reverse transcription, so expressed TCRB transcripts were sequenced. TCRdb keeps only in-frame clones here, not all; method: immunoSEQ multiplex PCR. The table lists hundreds of thousands of clones, roughly 15% of them singletons, with 0.023% in the top ten. This clone was observed a handful of times. J lost 6 bases, V lost 1 base, and 3 bases had no gene match. The CDR3 length is 15 residues. Germline assignment: CDR1 SGDLS and CDR2 YYNGEE. J is TRBJ2-2 and V is TRBV9; 10 bases are shared with TRBD2. Sample: naive CD4+ T cells from blood. The origin of this receptor is a woman aged 18 to 35 in good health. The CDR3 is CASSVSGRAPGELFF. CDR3 nucleotides: TGTGCCAGCAGCGTAAGCGGGAGGGCCCCCGGGGAGCTGTTTTTT.